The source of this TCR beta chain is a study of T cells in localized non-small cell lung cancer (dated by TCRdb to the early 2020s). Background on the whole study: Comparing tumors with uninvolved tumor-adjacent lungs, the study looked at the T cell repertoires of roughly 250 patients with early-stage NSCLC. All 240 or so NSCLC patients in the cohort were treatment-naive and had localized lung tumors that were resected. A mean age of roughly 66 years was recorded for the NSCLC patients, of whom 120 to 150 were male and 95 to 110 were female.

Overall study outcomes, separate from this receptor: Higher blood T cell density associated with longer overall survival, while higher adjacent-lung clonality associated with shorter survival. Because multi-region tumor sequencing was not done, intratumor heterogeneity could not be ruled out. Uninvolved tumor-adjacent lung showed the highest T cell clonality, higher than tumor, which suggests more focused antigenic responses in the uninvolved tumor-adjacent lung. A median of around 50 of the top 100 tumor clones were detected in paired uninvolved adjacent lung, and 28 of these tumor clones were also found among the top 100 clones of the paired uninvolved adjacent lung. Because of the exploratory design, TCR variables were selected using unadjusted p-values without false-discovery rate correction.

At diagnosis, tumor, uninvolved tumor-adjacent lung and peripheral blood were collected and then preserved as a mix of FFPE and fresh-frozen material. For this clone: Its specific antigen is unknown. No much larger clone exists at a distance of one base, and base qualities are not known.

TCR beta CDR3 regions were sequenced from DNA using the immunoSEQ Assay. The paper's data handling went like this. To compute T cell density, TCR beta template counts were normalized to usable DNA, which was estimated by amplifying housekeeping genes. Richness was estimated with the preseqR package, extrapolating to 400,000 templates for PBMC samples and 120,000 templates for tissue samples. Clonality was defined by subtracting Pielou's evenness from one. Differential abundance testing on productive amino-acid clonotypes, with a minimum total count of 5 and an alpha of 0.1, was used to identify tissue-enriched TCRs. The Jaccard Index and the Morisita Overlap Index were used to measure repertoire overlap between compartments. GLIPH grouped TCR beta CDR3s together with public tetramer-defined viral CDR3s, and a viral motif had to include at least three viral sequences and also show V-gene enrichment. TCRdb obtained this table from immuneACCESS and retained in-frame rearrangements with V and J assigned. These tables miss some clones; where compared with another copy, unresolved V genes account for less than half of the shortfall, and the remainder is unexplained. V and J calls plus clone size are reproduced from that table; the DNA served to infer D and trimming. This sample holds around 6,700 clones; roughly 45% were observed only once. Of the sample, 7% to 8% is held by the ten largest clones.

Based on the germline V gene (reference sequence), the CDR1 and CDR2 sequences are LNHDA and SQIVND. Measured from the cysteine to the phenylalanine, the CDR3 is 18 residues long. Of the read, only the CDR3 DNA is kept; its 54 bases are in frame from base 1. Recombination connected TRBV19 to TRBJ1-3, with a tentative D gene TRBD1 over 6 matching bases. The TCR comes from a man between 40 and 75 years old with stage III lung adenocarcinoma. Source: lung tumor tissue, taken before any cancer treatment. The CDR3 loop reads CARPNEWAGEPTGNTIYF. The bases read TGTGCGAGACCAAACGAGTGGGCAGGGGAACCTACTGGAAACACCATATATTTT.